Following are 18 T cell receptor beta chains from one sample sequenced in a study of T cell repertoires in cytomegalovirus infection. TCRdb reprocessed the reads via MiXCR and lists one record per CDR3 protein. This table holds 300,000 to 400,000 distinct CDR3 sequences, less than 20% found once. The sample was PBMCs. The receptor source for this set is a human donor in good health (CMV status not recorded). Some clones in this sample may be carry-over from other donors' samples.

CDR3 nucleotides: TGTGCCAGCAGCCCCCCCCGGGACGGGTCCACTGAAGCTTTCTTT. As protein: CASSPPRDGSTEAFF. This chain connects TRBV3-1 to TRBJ1-1, with TRBD1 as a possible D gene (5 bases). The CDR3 covers 15 residues. V lost 4 bases, J lost 4 bases, and 16 bases lay in between. In germline, CDR1 is LGHDT, CDR2 YNNKEL (reference sequence).

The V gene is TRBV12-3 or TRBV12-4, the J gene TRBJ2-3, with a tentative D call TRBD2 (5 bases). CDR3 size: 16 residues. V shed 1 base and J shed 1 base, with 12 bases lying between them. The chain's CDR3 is CASSLGTGVGTDTQYF. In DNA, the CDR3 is TGTGCCAGCAGTTTAGGGACTGGGGTTGGCACAGATACGCAGTATTTT.

CDR3 amino acids: CASSYSMVGGYTF. The DNA of the CDR3 is TGTGCCAGCAGTTACTCGATGGTTGGCGGCTACACCTTC. The chain has TRBV6-2 or TRBV6-3 and TRBJ1-2; D is unclear. V gave up 0 bases and J gave up 8 bases, with 10 bases separating them. The germline V gene encodes CDR1 MNHEY and CDR2 SVGEGT. This CDR3 contains 13 residues.

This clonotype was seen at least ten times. The CDR3 DNA sequence: TGTGCCAGCAGCCAAATCCCCACGAGGTGGGGGGGAAGTTCCTACGAGCAGTACTTC. This gives the protein CASSQIPTRWGGSSYEQYF. The chain combines TRBV4-2 with TRBJ2-7, with TRBD2 identical over 7 bases. CDR3 length: 19 amino acids. V shed 2 bases, J shed 1 base, and the junction held 17 bases outside the gene matches. CDR1 is LGHNA and CDR2 is YNFKEQ in the germline V gene.

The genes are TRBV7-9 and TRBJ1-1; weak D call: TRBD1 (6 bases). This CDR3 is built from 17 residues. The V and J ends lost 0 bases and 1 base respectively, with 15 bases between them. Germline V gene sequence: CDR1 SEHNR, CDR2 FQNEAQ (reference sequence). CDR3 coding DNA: TGTGCCAGCAGCTTAGCCTGGGGGGGGGGCGAGAACACTGAAGCTTTCTTT. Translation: CASSLAWGGGENTEAFF.

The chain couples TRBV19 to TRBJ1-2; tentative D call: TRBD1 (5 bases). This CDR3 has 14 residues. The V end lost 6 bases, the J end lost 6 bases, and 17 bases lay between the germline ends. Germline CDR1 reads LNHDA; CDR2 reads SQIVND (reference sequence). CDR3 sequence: CASSRRTGRDGYTF. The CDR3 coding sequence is TGTGCCAGTAGCCGAAGGACGGGCAGGGATGGCTACACCTTC.

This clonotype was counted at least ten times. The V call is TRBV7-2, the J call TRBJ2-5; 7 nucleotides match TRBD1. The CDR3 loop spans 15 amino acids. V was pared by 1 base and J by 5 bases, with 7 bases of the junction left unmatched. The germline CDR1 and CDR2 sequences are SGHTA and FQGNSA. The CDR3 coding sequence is TGTGCCAGCAGCTTAGATGGGGACAGTGGGGAGACCCAGTACTTC. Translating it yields CASSLDGDSGETQYF.

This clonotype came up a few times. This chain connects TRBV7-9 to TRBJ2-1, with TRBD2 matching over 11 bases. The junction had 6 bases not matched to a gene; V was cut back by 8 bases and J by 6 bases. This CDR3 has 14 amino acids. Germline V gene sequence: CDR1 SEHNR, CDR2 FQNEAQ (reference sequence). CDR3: CASEKLAGGNEQFF. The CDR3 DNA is TGTGCCAGCGAGAAGCTAGCGGGAGGCAATGAGCAGTTCTTC. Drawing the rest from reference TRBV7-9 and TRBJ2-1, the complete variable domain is DTGVSQNPRHKITKRGQNVTFRCDPISEHNRLYWYRQTLGQGPEFLTYFQNEAQLEKSRLLSDRFSAERPKGSFSTLEIQRTEQGDSAMYLCASEKLAGGNEQFFGPGTRLTVL.

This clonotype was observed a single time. The CDR3 bases are TGCGCCAGCAGCCAAGACGGGACAGGGGGGGGCTACGAGCAGTACTTC. Encoded protein: CASSQDGTGGGYEQYF. This chain joins TRBV4-1 and TRBJ2-7; 11 nucleotides align to TRBD1. Germline CDR1 and CDR2: MGHRA and YSYEKL. The CDR3 is 16 residues long. With 0 bases clipped from V and 3 bases from J, the junction kept 4 bases outside the gene matches.

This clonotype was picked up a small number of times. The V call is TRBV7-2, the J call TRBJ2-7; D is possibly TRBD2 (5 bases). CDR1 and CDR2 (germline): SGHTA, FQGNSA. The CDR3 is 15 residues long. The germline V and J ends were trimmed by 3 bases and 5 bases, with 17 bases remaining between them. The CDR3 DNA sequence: TGTGCCAGCAGCTTTTGGGGAAATCCACTAGACGAGCAGTACTTC. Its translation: CASSFWGNPLDEQYF.

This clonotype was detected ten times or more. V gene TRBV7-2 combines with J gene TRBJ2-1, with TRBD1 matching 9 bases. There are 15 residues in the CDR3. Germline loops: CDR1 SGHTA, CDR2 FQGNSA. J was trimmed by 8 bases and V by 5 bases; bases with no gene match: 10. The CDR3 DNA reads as TGTGCCAGCAGCCAGGACGGGACAGGGTTCGATGAGCAGTTCTTC. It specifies CASSQDGTGFDEQFF.

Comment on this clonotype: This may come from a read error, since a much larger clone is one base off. As DNA, the CDR3 is TGTGCCAGCAGCTCTTGGGCGGGAGGCGACGAGCGGTACTTC. Translating gives CASSSWAGGDERYF. The chain joins TRBV7-2 to TRBJ2-7; 8 bases map to TRBD2. The germline V gene has CDR1 SGHTA and CDR2 FQGNSA. The CDR3 consists of 14 residues. Based on the CDR3 plus reference TRBV7-2 and TRBJ2-7, the full variable domain is GAGVSQSPSNKVTEKGKDVELRCDPISGHTALYWYRQSLGQGLEFLIYFQGNSAPDKSGLPSDRFSAERTGGSVSTLTIQRTQQEDSAVYLCASSSWAGGDERYFGPGTRLTVT.

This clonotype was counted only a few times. The CDR3 reads CASHPRRAGGESAFF. Written as DNA, the CDR3 is TGTGCCAGTCACCCCCGGAGGGCAGGTGGCGAGTCGGCTTTCTTT. The chain recombines TRBV6-5 with TRBJ1-1, with unresolved D. The V end lost 9 bases, the J end lost 11 bases, and 28 bases lay between the germline ends. Germline V gene lookup returns CDR1 MNHEY and CDR2 SVGAGI. This CDR3 is built from 15 residues.

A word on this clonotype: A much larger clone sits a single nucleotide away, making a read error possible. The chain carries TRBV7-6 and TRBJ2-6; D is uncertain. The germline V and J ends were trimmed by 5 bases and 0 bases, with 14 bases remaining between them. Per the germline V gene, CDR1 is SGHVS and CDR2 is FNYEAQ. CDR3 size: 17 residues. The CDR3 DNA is TGTGCCAGCAGCAGATTACCCGGAGCCTCTGGGGCCAACGTCCTGACTTTC. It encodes CASSRLPGASGANVLTF.

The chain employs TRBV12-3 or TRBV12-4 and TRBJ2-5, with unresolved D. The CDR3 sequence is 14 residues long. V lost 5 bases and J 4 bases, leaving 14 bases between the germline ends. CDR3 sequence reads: CASSAVADGETQYF. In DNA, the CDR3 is TGTGCCAGCAGTGCGGTGGCTGACGGAGAGACCCAGTACTTC.

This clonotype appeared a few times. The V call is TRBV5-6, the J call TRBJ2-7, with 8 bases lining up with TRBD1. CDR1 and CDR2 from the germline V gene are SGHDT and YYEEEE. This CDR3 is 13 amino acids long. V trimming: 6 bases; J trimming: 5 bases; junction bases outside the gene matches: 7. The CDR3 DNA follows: TGTGCCAGCACCCTGGACAGGGCTAACGAGCAGTACTTC. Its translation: CASTLDRANEQYF.

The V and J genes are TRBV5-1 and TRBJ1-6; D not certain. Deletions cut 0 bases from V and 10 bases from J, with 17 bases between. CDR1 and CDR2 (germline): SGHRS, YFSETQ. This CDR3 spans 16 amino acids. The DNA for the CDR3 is TGCGCCAGCAGCTTGGCCGCAGATCTGGGAAACTCACCCCTCCACTTT. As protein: CASSLAADLGNSPLHF.

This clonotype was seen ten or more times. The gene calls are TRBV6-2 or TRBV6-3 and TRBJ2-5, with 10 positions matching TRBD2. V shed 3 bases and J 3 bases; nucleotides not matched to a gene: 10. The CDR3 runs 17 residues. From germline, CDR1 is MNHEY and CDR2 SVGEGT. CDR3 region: CASSYRPLAGFKETQYF. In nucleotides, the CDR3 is TGTGCCAGCAGTTATCGGCCACTAGCGGGATTTAAAGAGACCCAGTACTTC.